This TCR beta chain was obtained from a study of shared clonotypes between healthy human individuals. Measured with immunoSEQ multiplex PCR; TCRdb has only the in-frame clones, and not every one. The repertoire holds some 1.5 million clones, with 95% to 99% as singletons. This CDR3 contains 15 residues. Germline V CDR1 and CDR2: LNHDA, SQIVND (reference sequence). The V gene lost 2 bases and the J gene lost 1 base, with 9 bases spanning the gap. Sequencing used naive CD4+ T cells sorted from blood. Subset given: CD45RA+ positively selected. The chain joins TRBV19 to TRBJ1-5; TRBD1 is a possible D gene (5 bases). This clonotype was sampled from a man under 40 in good health. The CDR3 nucleotides are TGTGCCAGTAGTATAAGGGACCTGAGCAATCAGCCCCAGCATTTT. It yields the protein CASSIRDLSNQPQHF.